This T cell receptor beta chain was recorded in a study of Ad26.COV2.S vaccination and SARS-CoV-2 variants. Turning to the study itself: By the intramuscular route, Ad26.COV2.S was given once, or twice 56 days apart.

The treatment here: 15 to 20 received Ad26.COV2.S at low or high dose, single or two shots; about five received placebo; per-sample allocation not given. Each sample was drawn 63 days after the first injection (of vaccine or placebo). Assay: immunoSEQ multiplex PCR; the TCRdb copy retains only in-frame clones and omits some. There are fewer than 800,000 clones in the sample; 89% occur only once, and around 1.4% lies in the top ten. This TCR was recovered from a person aged 18-65 years who received the Ad26.COV2.S COVID-19 vaccine or a placebo. This specimen consisted of peripheral blood, obtained in a trial of Ad26.COV2.S vaccine versus placebo.

CDR3 loop: CASSLRGDGEQYF. The CDR3 DNA reads TGTGCCAGCAGCCTCAGGGGGGATGGCGAGCAGTACTTC. The chain is built from TRBV6-5 and TRBJ2-7, with TRBD1 as a possible D gene (7 bases). The V gene lost 6 bases and the J gene lost 6 bases, with 15 bases spanning the gap. Germline values: CDR1 MNHEY, CDR2 SVGAGI. The CDR3 is 13 residues long.